Below are 21 T cell receptor beta chains sequenced from a single sample in a study of blood T cell repertoires in COVID-19. Libraries were prepared by immunoSEQ multiplex PCR; TCRdb keeps only in-frame clonotypes and omits some of them. The sample has about 210,000 clones; approximately 75% are singletons. Sequencing was carried out using PBMCs or T cells enriched from blood (not recorded which). The receptors derive from a middle-aged man who had recovered from COVID-19.

The gene calls are TRBV7-9 and TRBJ2-1; D is perhaps TRBD2 (5 bases). The CDR3 totals 16 residues. Trimming took 1 base from V and 9 from J, leaving 19 bases between them. Germline lookup yields CDR1 SEHNR and CDR2 FQNEAQ (reference sequence). The CDR3 loop is CASSLGLAGLWGEQFF. The CDR3 DNA reads as TGTGCCAGCAGCTTAGGGCTAGCCGGACTTTGGGGTGAGCAGTTCTTC.

The chain employs TRBV2 and TRBJ2-7; TRBD2 might be the D (6 bases). This CDR3 is built from 13 residues. CDR1 is SNHLY, CDR2 FYNNEI, per germline. V lost 7 bases to trimming and J lost 2 bases, with 12 bases between them. The CDR3 coding sequence is TGTGCCAGCACCCGGGGAGGAACCTACGAGCAGTACTTC. Encoded protein: CASTRGGTYEQYF.

V is TRBV6-4 and J is TRBJ2-3; TRBD2 matches at 8 bases. With V trimmed by 5 bases and J by 0 bases, 16 bases remained unmatched. CDR1 is MRHNA, CDR2 SNTAGT, per germline. This CDR3 region has 19 residues. Here the CDR3 reads CASSNGGGSVLGSTDTQYF. CDR3 in DNA: TGTGCCAGCAGTAATGGCGGGGGGAGTGTCCTAGGCAGCACAGATACGCAGTATTTT.

This sequence joins TRBV4-1 and TRBJ1-4, with 12 bases matching TRBD1. CDR1 and CDR2 from the germline V gene are MGHRA and YSYEKL. The CDR3 has 16 residues. The V segment lost 2 bases and the J segment 10 bases; nucleotides outside the gene matches: 8. For the CDR3, the DNA is TGCGCCAGCAGCCAAATCCAGGGGACAGGGGGCGTAAAACTGTTTTTT. It codes for CASSQIQGTGGVKLFF.

This clone was recorded many times. Different DNA sequences within this sample yield the same CDR3. The rearrangement links TRBV5-1 to TRBJ2-3; D is unclear. Trimming removed 0 bases at V and 0 bases at J, with 8 bases between. This CDR3 region has 15 residues. In germline, CDR1 is SGHRS, CDR2 YFSETQ. CDR3: CASSLGRGSTDTQYF. In DNA, the CDR3 is TGCGCCAGCAGCTTGGGTAGAGGCAGCACAGATACGCAGTATTTT.

The rearrangement uses TRBV6-5 and TRBJ1-2, with 7 nucleotides matching TRBD1. The trim removed 7 bases at V and 2 bases at J, leaving 7 bases unmatched. Germline V gene sequence: CDR1 MNHEY, CDR2 SVGAGI. The CDR3 extends over 14 amino acids. This CDR3 reads CASNPTGINYGYTF. Here the CDR3 DNA reads TGTGCCAGCAACCCGACAGGGATCAACTATGGCTACACCTTC.

The V and J genes are TRBV10-1 and TRBJ2-2; D unresolved. CDR3 size: 12 residues. In germline, CDR1 is WNHNN, CDR2 SYGVQD (reference sequence). V dropped 3 bases and J dropped 4 bases, with 3 bases sitting between them. CDR3 loop: CASSDRTGELFF. Written as DNA, the CDR3 is TGCGCCAGCAGTGACCGCACCGGGGAGCTGTTTTTT.

This chain joins TRBV25-1 and TRBJ1-2, with TRBD1 identical over 9 bases. J gave up 14 bases and V 4 bases, and 8 bases lay outside the gene matches. Germline lookup yields CDR1 MGHDK and CDR2 SYGVNS. The CDR3 length is 12 residues. The DNA of the CDR3 is TGTGCCAGCAGTGGGGACAGGGACCTAAGGACCTTC. This encodes CASSGDRDLRTF.

CDR3 protein: CASSPPYGNTIYF. The CDR3 DNA sequence: TGTGCCAGCAGCCCCCCCTATGGAAACACCATATATTTT. The rearrangement joins TRBV9 to TRBJ1-3; D remains unclear. The V end was cut by 4 bases, the J end by 3 bases, with 8 bases between. CDR1 and CDR2 (germline): SGDLS, YYNGEE. The CDR3 runs to 13 residues.

This clone was picked up one time. The chain has TRBV15 and TRBJ2-3; D might be TRBD2 (7 bases). Trimming removed 1 base from V and 5 bases from J, with 19 bases in between. In germline, CDR1 is LNHNV, CDR2 YYDKDF (reference sequence). The CDR3 has 17 residues. CDR3 sequence: CATSRARGAKRGDTQYF. The CDR3 coding sequence is TGTGCCACCAGCAGAGCTCGGGGGGCGAAGAGGGGAGATACGCAGTATTTT.

This rearrangement joins TRBV4-1 to TRBJ2-7, with 9 bases fitting TRBD2. CDR3 length equals 15 residues. With V trimmed by 0 bases and J by 2 bases, 2 bases remained unmatched. Germline CDR1 reads MGHRA; CDR2 reads YSYEKL. The CDR3 reads CASSQEASGAYEQYF. The CDR3 bases are TGCGCCAGCAGCCAAGAGGCTAGCGGGGCCTACGAGCAGTACTTC.

The V and J genes are TRBV14 and TRBJ1-1; D uncertain. The CDR3 spans 16 residues. CDR1 and CDR2 from the germline V gene are SGHDN and FVKESK. Trimming took 2 bases from V and 1 from J, leaving 14 bases between them. CDR3: CASSQLLGISNTEAFF. The CDR3 DNA reads TGTGCCAGCAGCCAATTATTGGGCATATCGAACACTGAAGCTTTCTTT. The whole variable domain, filled in from reference TRBV14 and TRBJ1-1, reads EAGVTQFPSHSVIEKGQTVTLRCDPISGHDNLYWYRRVMGKEIKFLLHFVKESKQDESGMPNNRFLAERTGGTYSTLKVQPAELEDSGVYFCASSQLLGISNTEAFFGQGTRLTVV.

The rearrangement links TRBV6-5 to TRBJ1-1, with D unclear. V was cut by 4 bases and J by 5 bases, with 11 bases left in between. The CDR3 covers 13 residues. Looked up from germline, CDR1 is MNHEY and CDR2 is SVGAGI. This chain's CDR3 is CASSSAGWTEAFF. The CDR3 region has the DNA TGTGCCAGCAGTTCTGCGGGATGGACTGAAGCTTTCTTT.

This sequence joins TRBV27 and TRBJ2-7, with 9 bases aligning to TRBD1. The CDR3 runs to 15 residues. Trimming cost V 7 bases and J 0 bases; bases outside gene matches: 7. Per germline, CDR1 MNHEY and CDR2 SMNVEV (reference sequence). The CDR3 spells CASTKQGAVSYEQYF. The CDR3 nucleotides read TGTGCCAGCACCAAACAGGGGGCCGTCTCCTACGAGCAGTACTTC.

This rearrangement joins TRBV7-8 to TRBJ2-3; TRBD1 might be the D (6 bases). Germline values: CDR1 SGHVS, CDR2 FQNEAQ. This CDR3 comprises 15 residues. The ends were cut back, 9 bases at V and 3 bases at J, with 19 bases in the middle. CDR3 in amino acids: CASKGQRMGTDTQYF. Here the CDR3 DNA reads TGTGCCAGTAAAGGACAGAGAATGGGGACAGATACGCAGTATTTT.

V and J are TRBV15 and TRBJ1-2; D is undetermined. Trimming removed 4 bases at V and 3 bases at J, with 6 bases between. In germline, CDR1 is LNHNV, CDR2 YYDKDF (reference sequence). There are 12 residues in the CDR3. The CDR3 bases are TGTGCCACCAGCATACAGTACTATGGCTACACCTTC. It encodes CATSIQYYGYTF. Complete variable domain (other parts from reference TRBV15 and TRBJ1-2): DAMVIQNPRYQVTQFGKPVTLSCSQTLNHNVMYWYQQKSSQAPKLLFHYYDKDFNNEADTPDNFQSRRPNTSFCFLDIRSPGLGDTAMYLCATSIQYYGYTFGSGTRLTVV.

The rearrangement uses TRBV30 and TRBJ2-2; 10 bases line up with TRBD2. V shed 3 bases, J shed 4 bases, and the junction held 14 bases outside the gene matches. Germline V lookup: CDR1 GTSNPN, CDR2 SVGIG (reference sequence). CDR3 length equals 18 residues. Here the CDR3 DNA reads TGTGCCTGGAGCCAACCCCCACTACTAGCGGGGCTCACCGGGGAGCTGTTTTTT. Its translation: CAWSQPPLLAGLTGELFF.

The rearrangement uses TRBV7-3 and TRBJ2-3, with 13 bases identical to TRBD2. J was trimmed by 6 bases and V by 5 bases; bases with no gene match: 11. This CDR3 has 17 amino acids. CDR1 and CDR2 (germline): SGHTA, FQGTGA. The CDR3 region has the DNA TGTGCCAGCAGCCCGGACCTACTAGCGGGGGGGCCTGATACGCAGTATTTT. As protein: CASSPDLLAGGPDTQYF.

The CDR3 DNA sequence: TGTGCCAGCTGCTCCGAGGGAGGAGAGCAGTTCTTC. Residues: CASCSEGGEQFF. The chain uses TRBV7-9 and TRBJ2-1; D may be TRBD2 (6 bases). Trimming pared 8 bases from V and 10 bases from J, leaving 15 bases between. This CDR3 is built from 12 residues. CDR1 SEHNR and CDR2 FQNEAQ come from the germline V gene (reference sequence). Looking up the rest from reference TRBV7-9 and TRBJ2-1 gives the full variable domain: DTGVSQNPRHKITKRGQNVTFRCDPISEHNRLYWYRQTLGQGPEFLTYFQNEAQLEKSRLLSDRFSAERPKGSFSTLEIQRTEQGDSAMYLCASCSEGGEQFFGPGTRLTVL.

The chain employs TRBV9 and TRBJ2-3, with 7 bases identical to TRBD2. The CDR3 consists of 19 residues. Germline V gene lookup returns CDR1 SGDLS and CDR2 YYNGEE. J gave up 0 bases and V 1 base, and 14 bases lay outside the gene matches. As DNA, the CDR3 is TGTGCCAGCAGCGTAACACGTGCGCTCGGGCGGGGGAGCACAGATACGCAGTATTTT. This gives the protein CASSVTRALGRGSTDTQYF. Full variable domain (rest looked up from reference TRBV9 and TRBJ2-3): DSGVTQTPKHLITATGQRVTLRCSPRSGDLSVYWYQQSLDQGLQFLIQYYNGEERAKGNILERFSAQQFPDLHSELNLSSLELGDSALYFCASSVTRALGRGSTDTQYFGPGTRLTVL.

The CDR3 here is CASSLSGSVYGELFF. CDR3 sequence (DNA): TGTGCCAGCAGCTTAAGTGGTTCGGTATACGGGGAGCTGTTTTTT. This chain links TRBV13 with TRBJ2-2, with no clear D. This CDR3 contains 15 residues. Trimming took 2 bases from V and 7 from J, leaving 14 bases between them. Germline CDR1 PRHDT, CDR2 FYEKMQ (reference sequence).